The rows below give T cell receptor beta chains drawn from one sample of a study of identical twins. TCRdb passed the 5' RACE reads through MiXCR, listing each CDR3 protein once. The sample lists about 480,000 distinct CDR3 sequences, more than 13% seen once, with around 0.57% in the top ten. Separately, the same data were catalogued under a study of yellow fever vaccine responses in identical twins.

The sequenced sample was CD4+ T cells sorted from blood. Receptors were obtained from a woman between 18 and 30 years old in good health. Both conserved end residues are part of each CDR3. Each record gives: clone size, V gene, D gene, J gene, CDR3 protein, CDR3 DNA. A D gene is named only where the DNA matches it firmly. Some rows have no size entry. The others give once, few or many, or a class for an expanded clone.

>few|TRBV2|NA|TRBJ2-1
CASTLRGEDNEQFF
TGTGCCAGCACCCTAAGGGGGGAAGACAATGAGCAGTTCTTC
>few|TRBV20-1|NA|TRBJ2-3
CSGRQSTDTQYF
TGCAGCGGGCGGCAATCAACAGATACGCAGTATTTT
>few|TRBV7-8|NA|TRBJ2-5
CASSPGDQGETQYF
TGTGCCAGCAGCCCCGGGGACCAGGGGGAGACCCAGTACTTC
>few|TRBV12-3/TRBV12-4|NA|TRBJ2-7
CASSLKPGGSYEQYF
TGTGCCAGCAGTTTAAAGCCGGGTGGGTCCTACGAGCAGTACTTC
>few|TRBV10-1|TRBD1|TRBJ2-2
CASSVDRGTGELFF
TGCGCCAGCAGTGTGGACAGGGGGACCGGGGAGCTGTTTTTT
>few|TRBV6-1|NA|TRBJ2-6
CASSSDRSGANVLTF
TGTGCCAGCAGCTCAGATCGCTCTGGGGCCAACGTCCTGACTTTC
>few|TRBV7-2|TRBD2|TRBJ2-4
CASSSSGTKKNIQYF
TGTGCCAGCAGCTCGAGCGGGACTAAGAAAAACATTCAGTACTTC
>many|TRBV7-9|NA|TRBJ2-7
CASRLGQSSYEQYF
TGTGCCAGCAGACTCGGACAGAGCTCCTACGAGCAGTACTTC
>NA|TRBV10-3|TRBD2|TRBJ2-2
CAISPGGPRSPGELFF
TGTGCCATCAGTCCGGGGGGGCCGAGGTCCCCCGGGGAGCTGTTTTTT
>NA|TRBV27|TRBD2|TRBJ2-4
CASSSNDRGLAGGLAKNIQYF
TGTGCCAGCAGTTCGAACGACCGCGGACTAGCGGGGGGCCTAGCCAAAAACATTCAGTACTTC
>NA|TRBV10-2|TRBD2|TRBJ2-3
CASSDAGGTDTQYF
TGCGCCAGCAGCGATGCGGGAGGTACCGATACGCAGTATTTT
>few|TRBV10-1|TRBD2|TRBJ2-7
CASSVKRETEQYF
TGCGCCAGCAGTGTCAAGCGGGAGACCGAGCAGTACTTC
>few|TRBV20-1|TRBD2|TRBJ2-3
CSASAGGGTDTQYF
TGCAGTGCTTCGGCGGGGGGCGGAACAGATACGCAGTATTTT
>few|TRBV20-1|NA|TRBJ2-2
CSARVLAGELFF
TGCAGTGCTAGGGTTCTAGCTGGGGAGCTGTTTTTT
>few|TRBV5-5|TRBD2|TRBJ2-7
CASSLDLSWDYFYEQYF
TGTGCCAGCAGCTTGGATTTGTCTTGGGACTACTTCTACGAGCAGTACTTC
>few|TRBV20-1|TRBD1|TRBJ2-2
CSARDYRGHTGELFF
TGCAGTGCTAGAGATTACAGGGGGCACACCGGGGAGCTGTTTTTT
>NA|TRBV6-2/TRBV6-3|NA|TRBJ2-7
CASRNGGAYEQYF
TGTGCCAGCAGAAATGGGGGAGCCTACGAGCAGTACTTC
>NA|TRBV20-1|TRBD2|TRBJ2-5
CSAGQWGGQETQYF
TGCAGTGCTGGTCAATGGGGGGGGCAAGAGACCCAGTACTTC
>few|TRBV28|TRBD1|TRBJ1-2
CASRSGQGARGYTF
TGTGCCAGCAGATCCGGACAGGGGGCTCGTGGCTACACCTTC
>NA|TRBV29-1|NA|TRBJ1-4
CSAGGEKLFF
TGCAGCGCTGGGGGAGAAAAACTGTTTTTT
>many|TRBV5-1|NA|TRBJ2-3
CASSGGTIGDTQYF
TGCGCCAGCAGCGGGGGAACTATAGGAGATACGCAGTATTTT
>NA|TRBV6-1|NA|TRBJ2-5
CATASNRAPSETQYF
TGTGCCACCGCCTCTAACAGGGCTCCCAGCGAGACCCAGTACTTC
>many|TRBV11-2|NA|TRBJ2-2
CASSPLRGNTGELFF
TGTGCCAGCAGCCCCCTGCGCGGGAACACCGGGGAGCTGTTTTTT
>NA|TRBV30|TRBD1|TRBJ2-2
CACSGGLYTGELFF
TGTGCCTGTTCAGGGGGCTTGTACACCGGGGAGCTGTTTTTT
>many|TRBV4-3|NA|TRBJ2-7
CASSQEGTLHTYEQYF
TGCGCCAGCAGCCAAGAAGGGACATTGCACACCTACGAGCAGTACTTC